These T cell receptor beta chains were read from a single sample in a study of cytomegalovirus exposure and HLA in healthy donors. Profiling relied on immunoSEQ multiplex PCR, and the TCRdb table lists in-frame clones only, not all of them. The sample spans 70,000 to 100,000 clones; the ten largest clones claim roughly 6%. Sequencing was done on a sample of PBMCs. The receptor source for this set is a girl between 10 and 17 years old in good health and CMV-seropositive. Both conserved end residues are part of each CDR3. Fields, in order: V gene, D gene, J gene, CDR3 protein, CDR3 DNA. The D gene is left open where the match is weak.

TRBV7-8,TRBD2,TRBJ2-5,CASSYLAGEETQYF,TGTGCCAGCAGCTATCTAGCGGGGGAAGAGACCCAGTACTTC
TRBV25-1,TRBD1,TRBJ1-2,CASSDKTGVKGYTF,TGTGCCAGCAGTGACAAGACAGGGGTGAAGGGCTACACCTTC
TRBV5-1,TRBD1,TRBJ1-2,CASSFDRADYGYTF,TGCGCCAGCAGCTTCGACAGGGCGGACTATGGCTACACCTTC
TRBV9,TRBD1,TRBJ1-1,CASSVGTGRKFGMNTEAFF,TGTGCCAGCAGCGTAGGGACAGGGAGAAAGTTTGGGATGAACACTGAAGCTTTCTTT
TRBV18,NA,TRBJ1-5,CASSPGGKSNQPQHF,TGTGCCAGCTCACCAGGGGGCAAGAGCAATCAGCCCCAGCATTTT
TRBV25-1,NA,TRBJ1-6,CASSIAGSSYNSPLHF,TGTGCCAGCAGTATCGCGGGCAGCTCCTATAATTCACCCCTCCACTTT
TRBV5-1,TRBD1,TRBJ1-2,CASSLGQGVSGYTF,TGCGCCAGCAGCTTGGGACAGGGGGTAAGTGGCTACACCTTC
TRBV28,TRBD1,TRBJ1-5,CASSLSGTGFNQPQHF,TGTGCCAGCAGTTTGTCCGGGACAGGGTTTAATCAGCCCCAGCATTTT
TRBV19,TRBD2,TRBJ2-5,CASSRGSGGLQETQYF,TGTGCCAGTAGTAGGGGTAGCGGGGGGCTCCAAGAGACCCAGTACTTC
TRBV6-6,NA,TRBJ2-1,CASKLWPNNEQFF,TGTGCCAGCAAACTATGGCCCAACAATGAGCAGTTCTTC
TRBV18,TRBD1,TRBJ2-1,CASSLGQGGPKSVGPAYNEQFF,TGTGCCAGCTCACTCGGACAGGGTGGCCCCAAGTCGGTGGGGCCAGCGTACAATGAGCAGTTCTTC
TRBV7-9,NA,TRBJ2-7,CASSIGVSYEQYF,TGTGCCAGCAGCATCGGGGTCTCCTACGAGCAGTACTTC
TRBV7-6,NA,TRBJ2-3,CASSFKGGLGGTDTQYF,TGTGCCAGCAGCTTCAAGGGGGGGCTTGGGGGCACAGATACGCAGTATTTT
TRBV28,TRBD1,TRBJ1-2,CASSLGTAIYGYTF,TGTGCCAGCAGTTTAGGGACAGCAATCTATGGCTACACCTTC
TRBV28,TRBD1,TRBJ1-2,CASSLLNRGTEYGYTF,TGTGCCAGCAGTTTATTGAACAGGGGGACCGAATATGGCTACACCTTC
TRBV7-6,TRBD1,TRBJ2-1,CASSLATGGSDNEQFF,TGTGCCAGCAGCTTGGCGACAGGGGGATCCGACAATGAGCAGTTCTTC
TRBV2,NA,TRBJ1-2,CASSEGSGGAHGYTF,TGTGCCAGCAGTGAAGGGTCGGGGGGCGCGCATGGCTACACCTTC
TRBV4-1,TRBD2,TRBJ2-1,CASSQVRLALNEQFF,TGCGCCAGCAGCCAAGTCAGACTAGCCCTAAATGAGCAGTTCTTC
TRBV27,NA,TRBJ1-1,CASSFEAWTEAFF,TGTGCCAGCAGTTTTGAGGCTTGGACTGAAGCTTTCTTT
TRBV18,NA,TRBJ2-2,CASSPTPRTAPNTGELFF,TGTGCCAGCTCACCAACGCCTAGGACAGCACCAAACACCGGGGAGCTGTTTTTT
TRBV5-1,NA,TRBJ1-1,CASSLAWNTEAFF,TGCGCCAGCAGCTTGGCCTGGAACACTGAAGCTTTCTTT
TRBV4-3,NA,TRBJ1-4,CASSQDSSSATNEKLFF,TGCGCCAGCAGCCAAGACTCCTCGTCAGCAACTAATGAAAAACTGTTTTTT
TRBV5-6,NA,TRBJ1-6,CASSSGVSPLHF,TGTGCCAGCAGTTCAGGGGTTTCACCCCTCCACTTT
TRBV5-4,TRBD1,TRBJ2-1,CASSFLTGDNNEQFF,TGTGCCAGCAGCTTTTTAACAGGGGACAACAATGAGCAGTTCTTC